The T cell receptor (beta chain) under discussion was sequenced for a study of blood T cell repertoires in COVID-19. Study-level background: Some COVID-19 samples were acute and others convalescent; all came from the United States, Italy and Spain. PBMCs, B-cell-depleted T cells, or T cells were the source of the cDNA or gDNA that made up the material.

Original analysis: It was from reference gene primer amplification that nucleated cell counts were estimated. TCRdb keeps only in-frame clones here, not all; method: immunoSEQ multiplex PCR. Clone size and V and J calls were adopted from that table, with D and trimming inferred from the DNA. The data contain about 200,000 clones, roughly 80% of them singletons. CDR1 and CDR2 from the germline V gene are SGDLS and YYNGEE. Germline trimming cut 4 bases from V and 5 bases from J; bases unmatched to any gene: 2. The CDR3 length is 15 residues. The TCR was taken from a woman older than 75 with acute or convalescent COVID-19. Sequenced input: peripheral blood. V gene TRBV9 combines with J gene TRBJ2-5; 16 bases match TRBD2. DNA of the CDR3: TGTGCCAGCAGCCCGGGACTAGCGGGGGGGGAGACCCAGTACTTC. It translates to CASSPGLAGGETQYF.